Listed here is a single T cell receptor (beta chain). Its target is unknown. V was shortened by 4 bases and J by 7 bases, with 8 bases between the two germline ends. This CDR3 region has 11 residues. The germline CDR1 and CDR2 sequences are MNHNY and SVGAGI (reference sequence). This specimen comes from a study of cytomegalovirus exposure and HLA in healthy donors. Healthy donors of bone marrow made up the group. Overall study findings and caveats: Across donors, sequencing depth was assumed by presence/absence analyses to be roughly uniform. The study carried out a later analysis of TCR beta sequences. It associated 15,000 to 20,000 of them with specific HLA alleles at a false discovery rate of 0.05. Excluded: some indistinguishable V segments such as TRBV6-2 and TRBV6-3.

PCR involved 60 Vbeta and 13 Jbeta primers. Measured with immunoSEQ multiplex PCR; TCRdb has only the in-frame clones, and not every one. In total, the table holds under 85,000 clones. The sequence was obtained from a boy between 10 and 17 years old in good health and CMV-seronegative. The V gene is TRBV6-6, the J gene TRBJ2-7; D not certain. Sequencing was carried out using PBMCs. For the CDR3, the DNA is TGTGCCAGCAGTTTCCTCCGTGAGCAGTACTTC. It encodes CASSFLREQYF.